The entry below gives a single TCR beta chain sequence along with its context. Its antigen is still unknown. The approximately 120-subject validation cohort, separate from the roughly 670-subject first cohort, included the donors. This entry belongs to a study of cytomegalovirus exposure and HLA in healthy donors. Study outcomes and limitations: The CMV antigen specificity of a few CMV-associated chains was confirmed through in vitro analysis. The classifier reportedly diagnosed cytomegalovirus status with high specificity and sensitivity. Overall, under 200 TCR beta chains were annotated as cytomegalovirus-associated.

Sequencing was performed with immunoSEQ multiplex PCR; in TCRdb, only in-frame clones are kept and a portion is missing. Of fewer than 65,000 clones listed, 89% are singletons. What was sequenced was PBMCs. The sequence derives from a woman aged 18-29 years in good health and CMV-seronegative.

CDR3 coding DNA: TGTGCCAGCAGGGTTTGGGGGGGATACTTC. Protein: CASRVWGGYF. The chain recombines TRBV7-3 with TRBJ2-7; TRBD2 agrees at 7 bases. J was trimmed by 13 bases and V by 6 bases; bases with no gene match: 6. Looked up from germline, CDR1 is SGHTA and CDR2 is FQGTGA. CDR3 length: 10 amino acids.